Shown below are 29 T cell receptor beta chains from a single sample sequenced in a study of blood T cells in healthy people across ages. PCR was performed a second time for roughly 7 to 11 cycles using a sample-barcoded 5' primer and a J-beta primer mix. One entry per CDR3 protein, called by TCRdb with MiXCR from the 5' RACE reads. The sample has under 2,000,000 distinct CDR3 sequences, about 49% seen once. Material: blood. The receptors were sampled from a woman aged 40 to 50 in good health.

This clonotype is a singleton in its sample. The chain carries TRBV10-3 and TRBJ1-6; 7 bases fit TRBD1. From germline, CDR1 is ENHRY and CDR2 SYGVKD. This CDR3 contains 15 residues. J lost 8 bases, V lost 4 bases, and 8 bases had no gene match. CDR3 in amino acids: CAISGQGSLYSPLHF. For the CDR3, the DNA is TGTGCCATCAGTGGACAGGGAAGCTTATATTCACCCCTCCACTTT.

The rearrangement joins TRBV20-1 to TRBJ2-3; 13 bases map to TRBD2. J gave up 2 bases and V 2 bases, and 7 bases lay outside the gene matches. This CDR3 spans 17 amino acids. Germline V lookup: CDR1 DFQATT, CDR2 SNEGSKA (reference sequence). The CDR3 sequence: CSARSPGLAGSTDTQYF. In DNA, the CDR3 is TGCAGTGCTAGATCCCCGGGACTAGCGGGGTCCACAGATACGCAGTATTTT.

V is TRBV10-2 and J is TRBJ2-7; D may be TRBD2 (6 bases). This CDR3 spans 14 amino acids. The ends were cut back, 9 bases at V and 1 base at J, with 16 bases in the middle. CDR1 and CDR2 from the germline V gene are WSHSY and SAAADI. CDR3 DNA: TGCGCCAGTCAAGATGCGGGGTATTCCTACGAGCAGTACTTC. Translation gives CASQDAGYSYEQYF.

The CDR3 DNA reads TGTGCCAGCAGCCGCGGCGGTGGTAGTTCACCCCTCCACTTT. It translates to CASSRGGGSSPLHF. This chain connects TRBV28 to TRBJ1-6; no clear D gene. Germline values: CDR1 MDHEN, CDR2 SYDVKM. V was cut by 6 bases and J by 9 bases, with 15 bases left in between. This CDR3 is built from 14 residues. Variable domain in full (rest from reference TRBV28 and TRBJ1-6): DVKVTQSSRYLVKRTGEKVFLECVQDMDHENMFWYRQDPGLGLRLIYFSYDVKMKEKGDIPEGYSVSREKKERFSLILESASTNQTSMYLCASSRGGGSSPLHFGNGTRLTVT.

The chain is built from TRBV27 and TRBJ2-1; maybe TRBD1 (5 bases). CDR3 length: 13 amino acids. Per the germline V gene, CDR1 is MNHEY and CDR2 is SMNVEV (reference sequence). The V end lost 4 bases, the J end lost 8 bases, and 12 bases lay between the germline ends. CDR3 loop: CASSSDSVDEQFF. The CDR3 coding sequence is TGTGCCAGCAGTTCAGACAGTGTCGATGAGCAGTTCTTC.

The chain uses TRBV13 and TRBJ2-5; tentatively, D is TRBD2 (5 bases). V was cut by 6 bases and J by 11 bases, with 13 bases left in between. CDR1 and CDR2 (germline): PRHDT, FYEKMQ (reference sequence). CDR3 size: 11 residues. The CDR3 DNA sequence: TGTGCCAGCAGGTCGCTTGGGGAGCAGTACTTC. Encoded protein: CASRSLGEQYF. The full variable domain, completed using reference TRBV13 and TRBJ2-5, is AAGVIQSPRHLIKEKRETATLKCYPIPRHDTVYWYQQGPGQDPQFLISFYEKMQSDKGSIPDRFSAQQFSDYHSELNMSSLELGDSALYFCASRSLGEQYFGPGTRLLVL.

This clonotype has a single count. This sequence joins TRBV2 and TRBJ2-3, with TRBD1 matching 7 bases. V trimming: 5 bases; J trimming: 2 bases; junction bases outside the gene matches: 13. The CDR3 is made up of 17 amino acids. Germline assignment: CDR1 SNHLY and CDR2 FYNNEI. Here the CDR3 DNA reads TGTGCCAGCAGTTCAACCTGGACAGGCCTTAACACAGATACGCAGTATTTT. This translates into CASSSTWTGLNTDTQYF.

In its sample, this clonotype was seen once. The chain uses TRBV5-1 and TRBJ2-3, with 10 bases fitting TRBD2. The ends lost 5 bases at V and 2 bases at J; junction bases unmatched: 8. The CDR3 is 16 amino acids. Germline CDR1 reads SGHRS; CDR2 reads YFSETQ. The DNA for the CDR3 is TGCGCCAGCAGTTTTACTAGCGGGGCAATCACAGATACGCAGTATTTT. It yields the protein CASSFTSGAITDTQYF.

The table lists this clonotype with a few counts. The rearrangement joins TRBV7-2 to TRBJ2-1, with D unresolved. Trimming shortened V by 4 bases and J by 7 bases, and 14 bases separated the two germline ends. Germline lookup yields CDR1 SGHTA and CDR2 FQGNSA. CDR3 size: 14 residues. The CDR3 loop reads CASSSYKALNEQFF. The CDR3 region has the DNA TGTGCCAGCAGCTCGTACAAGGCTTTGAATGAGCAGTTCTTC.

There are a few counts of this clonotype. The rearrangement joins TRBV6-5 to TRBJ2-7, with TRBD2 identical over 14 bases. This CDR3 is 19 amino acids long. V lost 0 bases, J lost 1 base, and 8 bases stayed unmatched. Germline V gene sequence: CDR1 MNHEY, CDR2 SVGAGI. The CDR3 loop reads CASSYSGTSGGIKSYEQYF. CDR3 bases: TGTGCCAGCAGTTACTCCGGGACTAGCGGGGGAATAAAATCCTACGAGCAGTACTTC.

This clonotype was seen a handful of times. The chain joins TRBV20-1 to TRBJ1-2; D might be TRBD1 (5 bases). There are 15 residues in the CDR3. The germline V gene has CDR1 DFQATT and CDR2 SNEGSKA (reference sequence). The ends were cut back, 0 bases at V and 0 bases at J, with 11 bases in the middle. CDR3: CSARDQGSANYGYTF. The DNA for the CDR3 is TGCAGTGCTAGAGATCAGGGATCTGCTAACTATGGCTACACCTTC.

The chain is built from TRBV29-1 and TRBJ2-6; D possibly corresponds to TRBD1 (6 bases). The germline gives CDR1 SQVTM, CDR2 ANQGSEA. The V gene lost 2 bases and the J gene lost 0 bases, with 8 bases spanning the gap. CDR3 length equals 15 residues. The CDR3 nucleotides read TGCAGCGTTGAACAGGGGATCTCTGGGGCCAACGTCCTGACTTTC. This sequence encodes CSVEQGISGANVLTF.

This clonotype was found a few times. V gene TRBV28 combines with J gene TRBJ2-1; D tentatively fits TRBD1 or TRBD2 (6 bases each). Trimming removed 6 bases at V and 8 bases at J, with 14 bases between. This CDR3 has 13 residues. The germline V gene has CDR1 MDHEN and CDR2 SYDVKM. CDR3 in DNA: TGTGCCAGCAGGGGGGGCGGGCTCGATGAGCAGTTCTTC. Its translation is CASRGGGLDEQFF.

The gene calls are TRBV12-3 or TRBV12-4 and TRBJ1-5, with D unresolved. Trimming cost V 5 bases and J 3 bases, with 8 bases left between them. CDR3 length equals 13 residues. CDR3 in DNA: TGTGCCAGCAGTCACGGGGTCAATCAGCCCCAGCATTTT. Amino acids: CASSHGVNQPQHF.

This clonotype was picked up many times. A junction boundary mismatches the germline segment, possibly from a read error. The V and J genes are TRBV4-3 and TRBJ2-1, with D uncertain. This CDR3 is 14 amino acids long. CDR1 and CDR2 (germline): LGHNA, YSLEER. CDR3 sequence reads: CASSQEASYNEQFF. The CDR3 nucleotides are TGTGCCAGCAGCCAAGAGGCTAGCTACAATGAGCAGTTCTTC.

The J gene is TRBJ1-1, the V gene TRBV12-3 or TRBV12-4; D is unresolved. The CDR3 length is 13 residues. Deletions cut 8 bases from V and 0 bases from J, with 10 bases between. The CDR3 region is CASGGNMNTEAFF. The CDR3 DNA reads TGTGCCAGCGGAGGGAATATGAACACTGAAGCTTTCTTT.

The chain joins TRBV29-1 to TRBJ2-1; TRBD2 is a possible D gene (6 bases). Per the germline V gene, CDR1 is SQVTM and CDR2 is ANQGSEA. The length of the CDR3 is 15 residues. Trimming took 1 base from V and 0 from J, leaving 10 bases between them. CDR3 in amino acids: CSVEGDSGSYNEQFF. CDR3 coding DNA: TGCAGCGTTGAAGGGGACTCGGGCTCCTACAATGAGCAGTTCTTC.

This clonotype was detected a few times. The rearrangement uses TRBV7-9 and TRBJ2-5, with D possibly matching TRBD1 (5 bases). Between the trimmed V and J ends, which lost 1 base and 2 bases, there was a span of 14 bases. The CDR3 length is 16 residues. Germline-derived CDR1 and CDR2 are SEHNR and FQNEAQ (reference sequence). CDR3 sequence: CASSLVLRASQETQYF. The CDR3 nucleotides read TGTGCCAGCAGCTTAGTGCTCAGGGCCTCACAAGAGACCCAGTACTTC.

This chain links TRBV6-2 or TRBV6-3 with TRBJ1-5; 7 nucleotides align to TRBD1. Trimming at V came to 6 bases and at J to 6 bases, leaving 11 bases not matched to a gene. The CDR3 spans 15 residues. Per the germline V gene, CDR1 is MNHEY and CDR2 is SVGEGT. The CDR3: CASSPDRDEGQPQHF. The CDR3 DNA sequence: TGTGCCAGCAGCCCCGACAGGGACGAGGGTCAGCCCCAGCATTTT.

Only one count was recorded for this clonotype. This chain uses TRBV5-1 with TRBJ2-3; TRBD2 is a possible D gene (5 bases). V was pared by 1 base and J by 5 bases, with 11 bases between. Germline loops: CDR1 SGHRS, CDR2 YFSETQ. The length of the CDR3 is 14 residues. The chain's CDR3 is CASSLLLGLDTQYF. In DNA form, the CDR3 reads TGCGCCAGCAGCTTGCTCCTCGGACTAGATACGCAGTATTTT.

The chain carries TRBV9 and TRBJ1-4; D not certain. Trimming cost V 3 bases and J 6 bases, with 18 bases left between them. Germline V CDR1 and CDR2: SGDLS, YYNGEE. The CDR3 totals 16 residues. The DNA of the CDR3 is TGTGCCAGCAGCGGACTTGAACAAGGGCAGGATGAAAAACTGTTTTTT. Translated: CASSGLEQGQDEKLFF. Filled out from reference TRBV9 and TRBJ1-4, the complete variable domain reads DSGVTQTPKHLITATGQRVTLRCSPRSGDLSVYWYQQSLDQGLQFLIQYYNGEERAKGNILERFSAQQFPDLHSELNLSSLELGDSALYFCASSGLEQGQDEKLFFGSGTQLSVL.

This clonotype has just a few counts. The chain employs TRBV4-2 and TRBJ2-4, with D maybe TRBD1 (6 bases). The CDR3 runs to 13 residues. Trimming pared 0 bases from V and 11 bases from J, leaving 11 bases between. Germline values: CDR1 LGHNA, CDR2 YNFKEQ. CDR3 amino acids: CASSQDEQGLQYF. CDR3 coding DNA: TGTGCCAGCAGCCAAGATGAACAGGGCCTTCAGTACTTC.

J is TRBJ2-5 and V is TRBV20-1; 8 positions agree with TRBD2. Trimming at V came to 4 bases and at J to 1 base, leaving 11 bases not matched to a gene. Germline V gene sequence: CDR1 DFQATT, CDR2 SNEGSKA (reference sequence). There are 16 residues in the CDR3. DNA for the CDR3: TGCAGTGCTACCCGCCCTATCGGGGGGGTCCAAGAGACCCAGTACTTC. This sequence encodes CSATRPIGGVQETQYF.

V usage is TRBV18 and J usage is TRBJ1-2, with D possibly matching TRBD1 (5 bases). Trimming removed 2 bases at V and 3 bases at J, with 10 bases between. CDR1 and CDR2 from the germline V gene are KGHSH and LQKENI. The CDR3 spans 14 residues. The CDR3 sequence: CASSPEGMHYGYTF. The CDR3 DNA reads as TGTGCCAGCTCACCAGAGGGGATGCACTATGGCTACACCTTC.

V usage is TRBV5-1 and J usage is TRBJ1-6; D gene ambiguous. The CDR3 has 16 amino acids. Germline lookup yields CDR1 SGHRS and CDR2 YFSETQ. Trimming shortened V by 5 bases and J by 7 bases, and 19 bases separated the two germline ends. Written as DNA, the CDR3 is TGCGCCAGCAGACCGTCGGGAGGATTATCAAATTCACCCCTCCACTTT. Amino acids: CASRPSGGLSNSPLHF.

V is TRBV6-2 or TRBV6-3 and J is TRBJ2-5, with D maybe TRBD1 (6 bases). The V and J ends lost 2 bases and 0 bases respectively, with 16 bases between them. The CDR3 sequence is 17 residues long. Germline CDR1 MNHEY, CDR2 SVGEGT. CDR3 in amino acids: CASSYPREGQNQETQYF. Here the CDR3 DNA reads TGTGCCAGCAGTTACCCACGCGAGGGACAAAACCAAGAGACCCAGTACTTC.

The chain employs TRBV7-8 and TRBJ2-1, with 13 bases lining up with TRBD2. CDR3 length equals 17 residues. V shed 5 bases, J shed 2 bases, and the junction held 6 bases outside the gene matches. CDR1 is SGHVS, CDR2 FQNEAQ, per germline. The CDR3 here is CASSTGGLAGTYNEQFF. The CDR3 coding sequence is TGTGCCAGCAGCACCGGGGGACTAGCGGGGACCTACAATGAGCAGTTCTTC. The variable domain in full, with the rest retrieved from reference TRBV7-8 and TRBJ2-1, is GAGVSQSPRYKVAKRGQDVALRCDPISGHVSLFWYQQALGQGPEFLTYFQNEAQLDKSGLPSDRFFAERPEGSVSTLKIQRTQQEDSAVYLCASSTGGLAGTYNEQFFGPGTRLTVL.

This clonotype was observed at least ten times. V gene TRBV12-3 or TRBV12-4 combines with J gene TRBJ2-5; weak D call: TRBD2 (5 bases). The CDR3 totals 13 residues. Trimming pared 5 bases from V and 5 bases from J, leaving 12 bases between. CDR3 residues: CASSVRGRETQYF. CDR3 in DNA: TGTGCCAGCAGTGTCCGGGGTCGGGAGACCCAGTACTTC.

J is TRBJ2-7 and V is TRBV7-9; tentative D call: TRBD2 (6 bases). Germline CDR1 is SEHNR and CDR2 is FQNEAQ (reference sequence). Trimming took 1 base from V and 3 from J, leaving 10 bases between them. CDR3 length: 14 residues. The DNA of the CDR3 is TGTGCCAGCAGCTTAGGACTAGAATACTACGAGCAGTACTTC. It yields the protein CASSLGLEYYEQYF.